This T cell receptor (beta chain) comes out of a study of early stage breast cancer tumors listed by TCRdb under 2017. Context from the whole study: Of the roughly 15 invasive breast tumors, roughly 12 were found to be estrogen receptor-positive, progesterone receptor-positive and HER2-negative. Most of the 12 ER+/PR+/HER2- tumors were invasive ductal carcinomas, while the other four were invasive lobular carcinomas. The average read coverage per sample was approximately 9.8-fold. Across all samples, roughly 2,800,000 templates representing around 1 million unique clonotypes were detected. Study-wide findings and limitations: Compared with adjacent normal breast tissue, tumors had higher clonality and roughly 2.5-fold greater T cell density. Repertoires from blood and normal breast were more alike than repertoires from blood and tumor, and in about 90% of the 16 patients, comparing each tissue with blood separated tumor from normal. Analysis by tumor subtype was prevented by the small cohort size. Enriched TCRB sequences shared across patients were mostly commonly generated sequences, unlikely to play an important role in the tumor microenvironment. Sequencing bulk genomic DNA from unsorted cells could not capture chain pairing or functional markers like CD4, CD8 and FOXP3.

Two independent genomic DNA replicates were amplified for each sample, with roughly 0.5 ug used for blood and about 1.5 ug for tumor or normal breast. TCRB sequencing of genomic DNA was carried out with the ImmunoSeq Intro kit according to the manufacturer's instructions. For absolute quantification, the approximately 32-cycle multiplex PCR included proprietary primers along with spike-in control sequences. An 87-bp fragment spanning the CDR3 and flanking V and J genes was sequenced with single-end 150-bp reads. Each lane of an Illumina MiSeq running version 3.0 chemistry carried seven multiplexed samples, with two replicates apiece. From the authors' description of their analysis: Raw data were processed by the vendor's proprietary pipeline, with both replicates merged into one result per sample. Productive rearrangements sharing the V-gene family, CDR3 amino acid sequence and J-gene segment were defined as clonotypes. Clonality was computed as 1 minus the normalized Shannon entropy (Pielou evenness) of TCRB abundances. To estimate T cell density, the total number of templates was divided by the number of input cells, which was inferred from the amount of DNA input. Recon was used with default parameters to estimate total repertoire diversity and clonality. Clonotypes with over 0.1% abundance in tumor and at least 32-fold higher abundance in tumor than in normal breast were defined as tumor-enriched. Entries here come from immuneACCESS through TCRdb and include only in-frame sequences with V and J called. Some clones fail to appear in such tables; in the studies checked, an unresolved V gene covers under half of the shortfall, and the cause of the remainder is unknown. V, J and clone size were drawn from that table, and D and trimming were deduced from the DNA. This sample is represented by roughly 30,000 clones; more than 65% of them were singletons. The ten biggest clones cover roughly a tenth of the sample.

At the junction V is shortened by 4 bases and J by 4 bases, with 13 bases in between. There are 14 amino acids in the CDR3, from cysteine to phenylalanine inclusive. Kept here is only the CDR3 DNA, which spans 42 bases and is read in frame from base 1. The germline V gene specifies SGHDN as CDR1 and FVKESK as CDR2. Points on this clone: The specificity of this receptor is unknown. No per-base quality is available; no much larger clone lies one base away.

Dicing about 19-55 mg of tumor tissue typically gave a DNA yield of more than 2.5 ug. The study profiled bulk TCR beta-chain repertoires in matched peripheral blood, tumor and adjacent normal breast tissue taken from some 17 patients with early-stage breast cancer. After resection, visually identified tumor tissue was excised and placed in prechilled RNAlater. Tumor tissue (roughly 18-55 mg) was diced and then homogenized with a TissueLyser II in RLTplus buffer containing beta-mercaptoethanol and antifoaming agent. The Qiagen AllPrep DNA/RNA Mini kit was used for genomic DNA extraction. The chain is encoded by TRBV14 joined to TRBJ1-2; the D gene is not confidently resolved. The sample was breast tumor tissue. This sequence originates from a person aged 25-39 years with breast cancer. The nucleotides are TGTGCCAGCAGCCGCCGGGATGGGAGCTATGGCTACACCTTC. Its translation reads: CASSRRDGSYGYTF.